This T cell receptor beta chain was sequenced for a study of lymphopenia after photon versus proton radiotherapy. Findings and caveats of the study: After lymphocyte nadir, photon-treated repertoires showed oligoclonal expansion, especially CD8+ Temra. Larger post-nadir TCR diversity loss correlated inversely with survival in deceased patients. Survival link was tested only in deceased patients; proton benefit remains a possibility. Relative stability marked proton patients; photon patients lost diversity and naive cells.

Profiling relied on immunoSEQ multiplex PCR, and the TCRdb table lists in-frame clones only, not all of them. Among 150,000 to 200,000 clones, roughly nine tenths were seen once, and the ten largest hold about 4.4%. A word on this clone: Its target is not known.

The material was peripheral blood, obtained from a patient treated with photon-based radiotherapy. The clonotype was recovered from a man in his forties or fifties with gastric cancer.

DNA of the CDR3: TGTGCCAGCTCACTCACCGGGACGGGTGAAGCTTTCTTT. This gives the protein CASSLTGTGEAFF. The V call is TRBV18, the J call TRBJ1-1; D possibly corresponds to TRBD1 (5 bases). CDR1 and CDR2 (germline): KGHSH, LQKENI. V lost 4 bases and J lost 7, with 13 bases in between. This CDR3 has 13 amino acids.